Below are 30 T cell receptor beta chains sequenced from a single sample in a study of cytotoxic CD8 clonotypes in ibrutinib-treated CLL. Measured with immunoSEQ multiplex PCR; TCRdb has only the in-frame clones, and not every one. The table records around 200,000 clones, about 75% of them present only once. Material: PBMCs, obtained after 12 months of ibrutinib treatment. The receptors shown here come from a human donor with chronic lymphocytic leukemia.

The chain links TRBV29-1 to TRBJ2-1; D perhaps matches TRBD1 (6 bases). Trimming pared 3 bases from V and 2 bases from J, leaving 8 bases between. CDR3 size: 13 residues. CDR1 and CDR2 (germline): SQVTM, ANQGSEA. CDR3: CSVDRGTYNEQFF. The DNA for the CDR3 is TGCAGCGTTGACAGGGGTACCTACAATGAGCAGTTCTTC.

The CDR3 loop is CASSPRAVNYGYTF. Written as DNA, the CDR3 is TGTGCCAGCAGCCCCCGGGCCGTAAACTATGGCTACACCTTC. This chain connects TRBV7-9 to TRBJ1-2; D is ambiguous. V was cut by 5 bases and J by 2 bases, with 12 bases left in between. The germline V gene has CDR1 SEHNR and CDR2 FQNEAQ (reference sequence). The CDR3 is 14 amino acids.

The CDR3 bases are TGTGCCAGCAGTCAATTAGGGGATCCCCAAGAGACCCAGTACTTC. Translating it yields CASSQLGDPQETQYF. V usage is TRBV27 and J usage is TRBJ2-5; D may be TRBD1 (5 bases). Trimming pared 5 bases from V and 1 base from J, leaving 14 bases between. CDR1 and CDR2 (germline): MNHEY, SMNVEV (reference sequence). The CDR3 runs 15 residues.

The rearrangement joins TRBV15 to TRBJ1-2; D gene ambiguous. From germline, CDR1 is LNHNV and CDR2 YYDKDF (reference sequence). This CDR3 has 16 residues. V lost 0 bases and J lost 4, with 15 bases in between. CDR3 in DNA: TGTGCCACCAGCAGAGATTCCGGGTTGACCGCCTATGGCTACACCTTC. Translating it yields CATSRDSGLTAYGYTF.

This clone was recorded only once. The chain combines TRBV9 with TRBJ2-1; TRBD2 aligns across 11 bases. V shed 3 bases, J shed 10 bases, and the junction held 15 bases outside the gene matches. CDR3 length: 17 residues. Germline lookup yields CDR1 SGDLS and CDR2 YYNGEE. The CDR3 protein is CASSGPYSGGAVAEQFF. CDR3 in DNA: TGTGCCAGCAGCGGACCTTATAGCGGGGGGGCCGTGGCGGAGCAGTTCTTC.

The chain carries TRBV2 and TRBJ2-5, with 7 bases matching TRBD1. CDR1 is SNHLY, CDR2 FYNNEI, per germline. J lost 2 bases, V lost 6 bases, and 3 bases had no gene match. There are 13 residues in the CDR3. The CDR3 DNA follows: TGTGCCAGCAGGGGGACAGCACAAGAGACCCAGTACTTC. This codes for CASRGTAQETQYF. Based on the CDR3 plus reference TRBV2 and TRBJ2-5, the full variable domain is EPEVTQTPSHQVTQMGQEVILRCVPISNHLYFYWYRQILGQKVEFLVSFYNNEISEKSEIFDDQFSVERPDGSNFTLKIRSTKLEDSAMYFCASRGTAQETQYFGPGTRLLVL.

V usage is TRBV9 and J usage is TRBJ2-5, with D possibly matching TRBD2 (7 bases). Looked up from germline, CDR1 is SGDLS and CDR2 is YYNGEE. The CDR3 is made up of 16 amino acids. V lost 4 bases, J lost 6 bases, and 22 bases lay in between. CDR3 residues: CASSPGGGASRKTQYF. The CDR3 DNA reads as TGTGCCAGCAGCCCTGGGGGGGGCGCGTCACGAAAGACCCAGTACTTC.

This clone was detected only a few times. The rearrangement joins TRBV6-1 to TRBJ2-7, with D perhaps matching TRBD1 (5 bases). CDR1 MNHNS and CDR2 SASEGT come from the germline V gene. Trimming cost V 2 bases and J 5 bases, with 13 bases left between them. The CDR3 covers 14 residues. The CDR3 protein is CASSERGQGDEQYF. In DNA, the CDR3 is TGTGCCAGCAGTGAAAGGGGTCAGGGCGACGAGCAGTACTTC.

This chain links TRBV7-2 with TRBJ2-7; no firm D call. V gave up 1 base and J gave up 3 bases, with 19 bases separating them. This CDR3 has 17 residues. CDR1 and CDR2 (germline): SGHTA, FQGNSA. The CDR3 loop is CASSLGVWRGGNYEQYF. The CDR3 nucleotides read TGTGCCAGCAGCTTAGGGGTGTGGCGAGGTGGGAACTACGAGCAGTACTTC.

The chain uses TRBV6-1 and TRBJ1-1; weak D call: TRBD1 (6 bases). Trimming took 8 bases from V and 1 from J, leaving 14 bases between them. The CDR3 extends over 14 amino acids. CDR1 and CDR2 (germline): MNHNS, SASEGT. CDR3 bases: TGTGCCAGCGTCTGGGCAGGGGCGAACACTGAAGCTTTCTTT. Translation: CASVWAGANTEAFF.

This chain connects TRBV27 to TRBJ1-6, with 9 nucleotides matching TRBD1. The CDR3 contains 17 residues. Germline lookup yields CDR1 MNHEY and CDR2 SMNVEV (reference sequence). Trimming removed 4 bases from V and 9 bases from J; junction bases left unmatched: 13. The chain's CDR3 is CASSSITWTGASSPLHF. The CDR3 DNA follows: TGTGCCAGCAGTTCCATTACCTGGACAGGGGCCTCTTCACCCCTCCACTTT.

The chain is built from TRBV7-9 and TRBJ2-1; D uncertain. The germline gives CDR1 SEHNR, CDR2 FQNEAQ (reference sequence). This CDR3 is built from 12 residues. The ends were cut back, 2 bases at V and 7 bases at J, with 6 bases in the middle. As DNA, the CDR3 is TGTGCCAGCAGCTTAAAGTGGAATGAGCAGTTCTTC. Its translation: CASSLKWNEQFF.

V is TRBV5-1 and J is TRBJ2-2, with 7 bases fitting TRBD2. This CDR3 is 15 amino acids long. J lost 0 bases, V lost 9 bases, and 8 bases had no gene match. Looked up from germline, CDR1 is SGHRS and CDR2 is YFSETQ. CDR3 region: CATSPGTTNTGELFF. In nucleotides, the CDR3 is TGCGCCACCTCCCCGGGGACTACGAACACCGGGGAGCTGTTTTTT.

The chain has TRBV6-1 and TRBJ1-1; possible D gene TRBD1, 5 bases. V was clipped by 0 bases and J by 4 bases, with 12 bases between them. CDR3 length: 15 residues. Germline CDR1 and CDR2: MNHNS and SASEGT. The CDR3 DNA follows: TGTGCCAGCAGTGAAGCGGCAGGGTATATCACTGAAGCTTTCTTT. Translated, it gives CASSEAAGYITEAFF.

This chain uses TRBV4-1 with TRBJ2-3, with 10 bases lining up with TRBD2. Germline V gives CDR1 MGHRA, CDR2 YSYEKL. V gave up 3 bases and J gave up 8 bases; unmatched junction bases: 11. The CDR3 extends over 16 amino acids. In nucleotides, the CDR3 is TGCGCCAGCAGCCAGGGCGCAAGCGGGGGGGCGGGTACGCAGTATTTT. It codes for CASSQGASGGAGTQYF.

This clone showed up just a few times. This sequence joins TRBV9 and TRBJ2-1; D may be TRBD2 (6 bases). CDR3 length equals 15 residues. With 3 bases removed from V and 2 bases from J, the gap between germline ends came to 12 bases. Germline lookup yields CDR1 SGDLS and CDR2 YYNGEE. This CDR3 reads CASSAQGEAYNEQFF. The CDR3 nucleotides are TGTGCCAGCAGCGCACAAGGGGAGGCCTACAATGAGCAGTTCTTC.

This sequence joins TRBV18 and TRBJ2-1; D uncertain. Germline values: CDR1 KGHSH, CDR2 LQKENI. This CDR3 contains 12 residues. Trimming stripped 3 bases from V and 7 bases from J, with 7 bases between. CDR3 nucleotides: TGTGCCAGCTCACCTGGGGTGAATGAGCAGTTCTTC. Its protein is CASSPGVNEQFF. The full variable domain, in which reference TRBV18 and TRBJ2-1 provide the parts outside the CDR3, is NAGVMQNPRHLVRRRGQEARLRCSPMKGHSHVYWYRQLPEEGLKFMVYLQKENIIDESGMPKERFSAEFPKEGPSILRIQQVVRGDSAAYFCASSPGVNEQFFGPGTRLTVL.

This clone has a handful of counts. The chain links TRBV15 to TRBJ1-1, with 8 bases that match TRBD1. The V and J ends lost 0 bases and 11 bases, in that order; junction bases with no gene match: 5. The V gene's germline CDR1 is LNHNV and CDR2 YYDKDF (reference sequence). CDR3 length: 13 residues. CDR3 amino acids: CATSREGQAMAFF. CDR3 DNA: TGTGCCACCAGCAGAGAGGGACAGGCGATGGCTTTCTTT.

This sequence joins TRBV14 and TRBJ2-7; D not certain. Trimming shortened V by 0 bases and J by 2 bases, and 17 bases separated the two germline ends. Germline V gene data show CDR1 as SGHDN and CDR2 as FVKESK. CDR3 length equals 17 residues. CDR3 coding DNA: TGTGCCAGCAGCCAAGAAATTAATAGGGCTGAGCCCTACGAGCAGTACTTC. It codes for CASSQEINRAEPYEQYF.

CDR3 protein: CASSPHGGVNEQFF. CDR3 in DNA: TGTGCCAGCTCACCCCACGGGGGGGTGAATGAGCAGTTCTTC. The rearrangement links TRBV18 to TRBJ2-1; 8 bases map to TRBD2. Germline V gene lookup returns CDR1 KGHSH and CDR2 LQKENI. Losses at the gene ends were 3 bases for V and 7 bases for J; bases not matched to a gene: 5. The CDR3 contains 14 residues.

The V call is TRBV4-1, the J call TRBJ1-6, with D possibly TRBD1 on 5 matching bases. Germline lookup yields CDR1 MGHRA and CDR2 YSYEKL. V was trimmed by 4 bases and J by 8 bases, leaving 21 bases between them. CDR3 size: 17 residues. This CDR3 reads CASSPLHEGELDSPLHF. DNA of the CDR3: TGCGCCAGCAGCCCCCTTCATGAAGGGGAGTTAGATTCACCCCTCCACTTT.

The chain has TRBV28 and TRBJ2-7; unclear D gene. Trimming took 8 bases from V and 6 from J, leaving 17 bases between them. Germline V lookup: CDR1 MDHEN, CDR2 SYDVKM. The CDR3 totals 13 residues. The CDR3 spells CASVPPVRSEQYF. DNA of the CDR3: TGTGCCAGCGTTCCCCCGGTGCGATCCGAGCAGTACTTC.

The chain joins TRBV25-1 to TRBJ1-1; D may be TRBD1 (6 bases). In germline, CDR1 is MGHDK, CDR2 SYGVNS. The CDR3 covers 15 residues. Trimming left V 9 bases short and J 5 bases short, with 22 bases between. As DNA, the CDR3 is TGTGCCAGACCCAAGGGGGTGAAAGTGCAGACTGAAGCTTTCTTT. It is translated as CARPKGVKVQTEAFF.

This clone was seen many times. This chain uses TRBV30 with TRBJ1-2; TRBD1 is a possible D gene (5 bases). V lost 5 bases and J 7 bases, leaving 20 bases between the germline ends. The CDR3 has 14 amino acids. In germline, CDR1 is GTSNPN, CDR2 SVGIG (reference sequence). The DNA of the CDR3 is TGTGCCTGGCAGGGCCTACAAGCTAGGGGTGGCTACACCTTC. Translated: CAWQGLQARGGYTF.

The CDR3 coding sequence is TGCAGCATAACGGGACTAGCGGGAGTTAATGAGCAGTTCTTC. Protein sequence: CSITGLAGVNEQFF. J is TRBJ2-1 and V is TRBV29-1; 14 positions agree with TRBD2. CDR3 length: 14 amino acids. CDR1 and CDR2 (germline): SQVTM, ANQGSEA. Trimming cost V 8 bases and J 7 bases; bases outside gene matches: 7.

V and J are TRBV5-8 and TRBJ1-5; 7 nucleotides line up with TRBD1. The CDR3 has 15 amino acids. V lost 2 bases and J lost 5; bases outside the gene matches: 7. Germline-derived CDR1 and CDR2 are SGHTS and YDEGEE. CDR3 amino acids: CASSFRDSTYQPQHF. The CDR3 bases are TGTGCCAGCAGCTTCCGGGACAGTACCTATCAGCCCCAGCATTTT.

The sample holds one count of this clone. The V and J genes are TRBV30 and TRBJ1-1; a weak D match, TRBD1 (5 bases). This CDR3 is 11 amino acids long. Germline CDR1 and CDR2: GTSNPN and SVGIG (reference sequence). Trimming shortened V by 1 base and J by 12 bases, and 12 bases separated the two germline ends. CDR3 bases: TGTGCCTGGAGTGGACAGACAGTACCTTTCTTT. The encoded protein is CAWSGQTVPFF.

V is TRBV9 and J is TRBJ1-1; possible D gene TRBD1, 5 bases. Germline assignment: CDR1 SGDLS and CDR2 YYNGEE. The V end was cut by 3 bases, the J end by 4 bases, with 13 bases between. The CDR3 extends over 14 amino acids. The CDR3: CASSEGTASTEAFF. In nucleotides, the CDR3 is TGTGCCAGCAGCGAGGGGACGGCTTCCACTGAAGCTTTCTTT.

This rearrangement joins TRBV15 to TRBJ2-1, with 10 bases matching TRBD2. Per germline, CDR1 LNHNV and CDR2 YYDKDF (reference sequence). The ends lost 6 bases at V and 5 bases at J; junction bases unmatched: 13. This CDR3 is built from 17 residues. CDR3: CATSQGGAGGQDNEQFF. The CDR3 DNA is TGTGCCACCAGTCAAGGCGGAGCGGGAGGGCAGGACAATGAGCAGTTCTTC.

This rearrangement joins TRBV5-1 to TRBJ1-1; perhaps TRBD1 as D (5 bases). Trimming cost V 0 bases and J 5 bases, with 11 bases left between them. CDR3 length: 14 residues. Germline V CDR1 and CDR2: SGHRS, YFSETQ. CDR3 in amino acids: CASSLGGGETEAFF. CDR3 in DNA: TGCGCCAGCAGCTTGGGTGGGGGAGAGACTGAAGCTTTCTTT.